The rows below give T cell receptor beta chains drawn from one sample of a study of blood T cell repertoires in COVID-19. TCRdb's table, derived via immunoSEQ multiplex PCR, lists solely in-frame clones and lacks some. Altogether 75,000 to 95,000 clones are present, about 87% being singletons, with the ten largest covering about 4.8%. Material: peripheral blood. The receptor set was obtained from a man aged 45 to 65 with active COVID-19. Both conserved end residues are part of each CDR3. D genes are given only for firm matches. Part of the rows lack a size; the others show once, few, many or a class for expanded clones.

CDR3 DNA: TGTGCCAGCAGCGACAGGGTCTCCACCCATGGCTACACCTTC
CDR3 protein: CASSDRVSTHGYTF
clone size: few
J gene: TRBJ1-2
V gene: TRBV7-8
D gene: TRBD1

CDR3 DNA: TGTGCCAGCAGCTCCGAGGGGCGAGGGACTGTCTTC
CDR3 protein: CASSSEGRGTVF
clone size: -
J gene: TRBJ2-7
V gene: TRBV11-3
D gene: -

CDR3 DNA: TGTGCCAGCAGCCTAATGAGCTTAACTAATGAAAAACTGTTTTTT
CDR3 protein: CASSLMSLTNEKLFF
clone size: -
J gene: TRBJ1-4
V gene: TRBV7-9
D gene: -

CDR3 DNA: TGTGCCAGCAGGTATTCGGGGAATGAGCAGTTCTTC
CDR3 protein: CASRYSGNEQFF
clone size: -
J gene: TRBJ2-1
V gene: TRBV6-5
D gene: -

CDR3 DNA: TGCAGCGTTGACGCTAGCTCCTACAATGAGCAGTTCTTC
CDR3 protein: CSVDASSYNEQFF
clone size: -
J gene: TRBJ2-1
V gene: TRBV29-1
D gene: -

CDR3 DNA: TGTGCCAGCAGCTTAGGGGCCAATCCCCTCGGTGGCGAGCAGTACTTC
CDR3 protein: CASSLGANPLGGEQYF
clone size: few
J gene: TRBJ2-7
V gene: TRBV11-2
D gene: -

CDR3 DNA: TGTGCCAGCAGCCAAGATAGGCTGGTAGGGGGCAAAGGGGAGACCCAGTACTTC
CDR3 protein: CASSQDRLVGGKGETQYF
clone size: -
J gene: TRBJ2-5
V gene: TRBV3-1/TRBV3-2
D gene: TRBD1

CDR3 DNA: TGTGCCAGCAGCCGCCTGACTAGCGGGGAGGTGGAAGAGACCCAGTACTTC
CDR3 protein: CASSRLTSGEVEETQYF
clone size: -
J gene: TRBJ2-5
V gene: TRBV3-1/TRBV3-2
D gene: TRBD2

CDR3 DNA: TGTGCCAGCAGCCCGACTAGCGGGGGGGCGGATGAGCAGTTCTTC
CDR3 protein: CASSPTSGGADEQFF
clone size: -
J gene: TRBJ2-1
V gene: TRBV3-1/TRBV3-2
D gene: TRBD2

CDR3 DNA: TGTGCCAGCAGCTTGGCGGCAGGGACTGAAGCTTTCTTT
CDR3 protein: CASSLAAGTEAFF
clone size: -
J gene: TRBJ1-1
V gene: TRBV5-5
D gene: -

CDR3 DNA: TGTGCCAGTAGTACCACTCCTGGAAACACCATATATTTT
CDR3 protein: CASSTTPGNTIYF
clone size: -
J gene: TRBJ1-3
V gene: TRBV19
D gene: -

CDR3 DNA: TGTGCCGGGACCACAGGGGCTTATGGCTACACCTTC
CDR3 protein: CAGTTGAYGYTF
clone size: -
J gene: TRBJ1-2
V gene: TRBV2
D gene: TRBD1

CDR3 DNA: TGTGCCAGCAGTCCACAGGGGACGCCCTACAATGAGCAGTTCTTC
CDR3 protein: CASSPQGTPYNEQFF
clone size: -
J gene: TRBJ2-1
V gene: TRBV2
D gene: TRBD1

CDR3 DNA: TGTGCCTGGAGTGTATCCCAGGATTATGGCTACACCTTC
CDR3 protein: CAWSVSQDYGYTF
clone size: -
J gene: TRBJ1-2
V gene: TRBV30
D gene: -

CDR3 DNA: TGTGCCAGCAGCTTAAGTCCCAGTCTTAATCAGCCCCAGCATTTT
CDR3 protein: CASSLSPSLNQPQHF
clone size: -
J gene: TRBJ1-5
V gene: TRBV7-2
D gene: -

CDR3 DNA: TGTGCCAGCAGCTTGGGGGGCGCCTATGGCTACACCTTC
CDR3 protein: CASSLGGAYGYTF
clone size: -
J gene: TRBJ1-2
V gene: TRBV5-4
D gene: -

CDR3 DNA: TGTGCCAGCAGTACGCCGAGCGGGAATACCTACAATGAGCAGTTCTTC
CDR3 protein: CASSTPSGNTYNEQFF
clone size: -
J gene: TRBJ2-1
V gene: TRBV28
D gene: TRBD2

CDR3 DNA: TGTGCCAGCAGCGTAGACGCGGGACTCCCATTTGAGCAGTTCTTC
CDR3 protein: CASSVDAGLPFEQFF
clone size: -
J gene: TRBJ2-1
V gene: TRBV9
D gene: -

CDR3 DNA: TGTGCCAGCAGAACCGGGACAGGGGGAACAGATACGCAGTATTTT
CDR3 protein: CASRTGTGGTDTQYF
clone size: -
J gene: TRBJ2-3
V gene: TRBV28
D gene: TRBD1

CDR3 DNA: TGTGCCAGCATGGACAGGACTAATGAAAAACTGTTTTTT
CDR3 protein: CASMDRTNEKLFF
clone size: -
J gene: TRBJ1-4
V gene: TRBV2
D gene: TRBD1

CDR3 DNA: TGTGCCAGCAGCTCTAGGGCAGGGCAATATCAGCCCCAGCATTTT
CDR3 protein: CASSSRAGQYQPQHF
clone size: -
J gene: TRBJ1-5
V gene: TRBV7-2
D gene: -

CDR3 DNA: TGTGCCTGGAGTAACAGGGCTGGGGCCAACGTCCTGACTTTC
CDR3 protein: CAWSNRAGANVLTF
clone size: -
J gene: TRBJ2-6
V gene: TRBV30
D gene: -

CDR3 DNA: TGTGCCAGCAGCGCGGGCACCGGGGAGCTGTTTTTT
CDR3 protein: CASSAGTGELFF
clone size: -
J gene: TRBJ2-2
V gene: TRBV27
D gene: -

CDR3 DNA: TGTGCCAGCAGTGGCAGAGGCACTAATGAAAAACTGTTTTTT
CDR3 protein: CASSGRGTNEKLFF
clone size: -
J gene: TRBJ1-4
V gene: TRBV2
D gene: -

CDR3 DNA: TGTGCCACCAGTGATTGGACAGATGAGCAGTTCTTC
CDR3 protein: CATSDWTDEQFF
clone size: -
J gene: TRBJ2-1
V gene: TRBV24-1
D gene: -

CDR3 DNA: TGCAGCCAAGGAAGTCGGGGACTTCACTATGGCTACACCTTC
CDR3 protein: CSQGSRGLHYGYTF
clone size: -
J gene: TRBJ1-2
V gene: TRBV29-1
D gene: -

CDR3 DNA: TGTGCCAGCAGCCCCAGGTGGTTGGACAGGTCTAATTCACCCCTCCACTTT
CDR3 protein: CASSPRWLDRSNSPLHF
clone size: once
J gene: TRBJ1-6
V gene: TRBV7-2
D gene: TRBD1

CDR3 DNA: TGTGCCAGCAGCTTAACAGACTATGGCTACACCTTC
CDR3 protein: CASSLTDYGYTF
clone size: -
J gene: TRBJ1-2
V gene: TRBV5-5
D gene: -

CDR3 DNA: TGTGCCAGCAGCCCGGGCAGGGGGGACACTGAAGCTTTCTTT
CDR3 protein: CASSPGRGDTEAFF
clone size: -
J gene: TRBJ1-1
V gene: TRBV5-4
D gene: TRBD1

CDR3 DNA: TGTGCCAGTAGTGGGAGAGTAGGGACACCTCAGCCCCAGCATTTT
CDR3 protein: CASSGRVGTPQPQHF
clone size: -
J gene: TRBJ1-5
V gene: TRBV19
D gene: -

CDR3 DNA: TGTGCCAGCAGGGAAAATAGCGGGGGGGCCCCCGATACGCAGTATTTT
CDR3 protein: CASRENSGGAPDTQYF
clone size: -
J gene: TRBJ2-3
V gene: TRBV2
D gene: TRBD2

CDR3 DNA: TGTGCCAGCGTCTGGGAAGTGGGAGGCACTAATGAGCAGTTCTTC
CDR3 protein: CASVWEVGGTNEQFF
clone size: once
J gene: TRBJ2-1
V gene: TRBV28
D gene: -

CDR3 DNA: TGCAGCGTTGCCTTCGGAGGGAGCACAGATACGCAGTATTTT
CDR3 protein: CSVAFGGSTDTQYF
clone size: -
J gene: TRBJ2-3
V gene: TRBV29-1
D gene: -

CDR3 DNA: TGCAGCCCCAGACAGGGGGCGACCGGTACCGGGGAGCTGTTTTTT
CDR3 protein: CSPRQGATGTGELFF
clone size: once
J gene: TRBJ2-2
V gene: TRBV29-1
D gene: TRBD1

CDR3 DNA: TGTGCCAGCAGCCAAGATAGGCAGGGGAGAGAGCAGTACTTC
CDR3 protein: CASSQDRQGREQYF
clone size: -
J gene: TRBJ2-7
V gene: TRBV4-2
D gene: -

CDR3 DNA: TGTGCCAGTGAGGGGGCGAGCTCCTACGAGCAGTACTTC
CDR3 protein: CASEGASSYEQYF
clone size: once
J gene: TRBJ2-7
V gene: TRBV28
D gene: TRBD1

CDR3 DNA: TGTGCCTGGGGCCGGAGGGTTACCGAAAAACTGTTTTTT
CDR3 protein: CAWGRRVTEKLFF
clone size: -
J gene: TRBJ1-4
V gene: TRBV30
D gene: -

CDR3 DNA: TGTGCCAGCAGCCAACGAAGACGGGGCTATGGCTACACCTTC
CDR3 protein: CASSQRRRGYGYTF
clone size: -
J gene: TRBJ1-2
V gene: TRBV3-1/TRBV3-2
D gene: -

CDR3 DNA: TGTGCCATCAGTGGGACTAGCGGGAGGGCCGGTAAATCCGATACGCAGTATTTT
CDR3 protein: CAISGTSGRAGKSDTQYF
clone size: -
J gene: TRBJ2-3
V gene: TRBV10-3
D gene: TRBD2

CDR3 DNA: TGCAGCGTCCCAGTCCCAGGAAGCTCCTACGAGCAGTACTTC
CDR3 protein: CSVPVPGSSYEQYF
clone size: -
J gene: TRBJ2-7
V gene: TRBV29-1
D gene: -

CDR3 DNA: TGTGCCAGACAGGGGGACCAGCCCCAGCATTTT
CDR3 protein: CARQGDQPQHF
clone size: -
J gene: TRBJ1-5
V gene: TRBV2
D gene: TRBD1

CDR3 DNA: TGTGCCAGCAACCGACTAGCGGGACTATCAGGGGAGACCCAGTACTTC
CDR3 protein: CASNRLAGLSGETQYF
clone size: -
J gene: TRBJ2-5
V gene: TRBV7-9
D gene: TRBD2

CDR3 DNA: TGCGCCAGCAGCCAAGAACCCAGTTACTACGAGCAGTACTTC
CDR3 protein: CASSQEPSYYEQYF
clone size: -
J gene: TRBJ2-7
V gene: TRBV4-1
D gene: -

CDR3 DNA: TGTGCCACCAGTGATTCACAGCTAGCGGGGGGGCTAGGTGAGCAGTTCTTC
CDR3 protein: CATSDSQLAGGLGEQFF
clone size: -
J gene: TRBJ2-1
V gene: TRBV24-1
D gene: TRBD2

CDR3 DNA: TGCGCCAGCAGCGTCACCGGGACTAGCGGGGGAGGGCAAGAGACCCAGTACTTC
CDR3 protein: CASSVTGTSGGGQETQYF
clone size: -
J gene: TRBJ2-5
V gene: TRBV5-1
D gene: TRBD2

CDR3 DNA: TGTGCCAGCAAAGGGGGACTGAACACTGAAGCTTTCTTT
CDR3 protein: CASKGGLNTEAFF
clone size: once
J gene: TRBJ1-1
V gene: TRBV6-5
D gene: -

CDR3 DNA: TGTGCCAGCAGTCCAAAGACGCTAGCTGCAGATACGCAGTATTTT
CDR3 protein: CASSPKTLAADTQYF
clone size: once
J gene: TRBJ2-3
V gene: TRBV3-1/TRBV3-2
D gene: -

CDR3 DNA: TGTGCCATCAGTGAGTCGACTCGGGTTAGTGGCTACACCTTC
CDR3 protein: CAISESTRVSGYTF
clone size: -
J gene: TRBJ1-2
V gene: TRBV10-3
D gene: -

CDR3 DNA: TGTGCCAGCAGCCCCGACAGGTCGGGGGGAATTTCGGTCCGGGAGCAGTACTTC
CDR3 protein: CASSPDRSGGISVREQYF
clone size: once
J gene: TRBJ2-7
V gene: TRBV7-9
D gene: -

CDR3 DNA: TGTGCCAGCAGCCCTAGACAGGGTAATCACGAGCAGTACTTC
CDR3 protein: CASSPRQGNHEQYF
clone size: -
J gene: TRBJ2-7
V gene: TRBV9
D gene: TRBD1

CDR3 DNA: TGTGCCAGCAGCCATTTTAGGACAGGGACCCGCGGGGGTAATGAAAAACTGTTTTTT
CDR3 protein: CASSHFRTGTRGGNEKLFF
clone size: -
J gene: TRBJ1-4
V gene: TRBV3-1/TRBV3-2
D gene: TRBD1

CDR3 DNA: TGTGCCAGCAGTTTATTTACAGGGTACACTGAAGCTTTCTTT
CDR3 protein: CASSLFTGYTEAFF
clone size: -
J gene: TRBJ1-1
V gene: TRBV27
D gene: -

CDR3 DNA: TGTGCCAGCAGTTACTCGCAGGGTATATGGGGCTATGGCTACACCTTC
CDR3 protein: CASSYSQGIWGYGYTF
clone size: -
J gene: TRBJ1-2
V gene: TRBV6-5
D gene: -